This is a list of T cell receptor beta chains from one sample in a study of cytomegalovirus exposure and HLA in healthy donors. Sequencing used immunoSEQ multiplex PCR; TCRdb keeps in-frame clones, though not all of them. The profile shows about 95,000 clones, about 76% of them singletons. Sample: PBMCs. The source is a woman aged 40 to 50 in good health and CMV-seronegative. CDR3s include the opening cysteine and the closing phenylalanine or tryptophan. Expanded clones get a size class; other rows say once, few or many, or leave the size out.

J gene | CDR3 length | clone size | V gene | CDR3 protein
TRBJ2-5 | 11 | few | TRBV30 | CAWGLRDRIYF
TRBJ2-3 | 16 | - | TRBV4-3 | CASSQIAGGRTDTQYF
TRBJ2-3 | 15 | - | TRBV4-3 | CASSQDSASGDTQYF
TRBJ2-7 | 11 | - | TRBV20-1 | CSASSRSGQYF
TRBJ1-1 | 12 | - | TRBV25-1 | CASSEPAAEAFF
TRBJ2-7 | 13 | - | TRBV7-7 | CASSLSYSYEQYF
TRBJ1-4 | 14 | - | TRBV5-6 | CASSLGLEVEKLFF
TRBJ1-4 | 15 | - | TRBV25-1 | CASSLGGGWDEKLFF
TRBJ1-2 | 11 | - | TRBV30 | CACREYYGYTF
TRBJ2-1 | 16 | - | TRBV19 | CASSIMGQGARNEQFF
TRBJ1-1 | 13 | - | TRBV29-1 | CSVDGELNTEAFF
TRBJ1-1 | 15 | - | TRBV4-1 | CASSQAWRQNTEAFF